These 16 T cell receptor beta chains were all obtained from the same sample, sequenced in a study of blood T cell repertoires in COVID-19. Profiled with immunoSEQ multiplex PCR; TCRdb holds only in-frame clones, not every one. Of almost 200,000 clones detected, roughly 90% appear once; the ten largest clones hold about 0.81%. Sequencing was done on a sample of peripheral blood. The receptors derive from a woman aged 70-85 years with acute or convalescent COVID-19.

The J gene is TRBJ2-7, the V gene TRBV6-5, with D hard to call. Trimming cost V 5 bases and J 1 base, with 9 bases left between them. The CDR3 sequence is 13 residues long. Germline CDR1 MNHEY, CDR2 SVGAGI. The CDR3 reads CASSKYSSYEQYF. The CDR3 region has the DNA TGTGCCAGCAGTAAATACAGTTCCTACGAGCAGTACTTC.

Comment on this clone: The identical CDR3 is also encoded by other nucleotide sequences in the sample. The V call is TRBV5-1, the J call TRBJ1-5; TRBD1 agrees at 8 bases. The V gene's germline CDR1 is SGHRS and CDR2 YFSETQ. The CDR3 spans 14 residues. Unmatched junction bases numbered 2, after V lost 2 bases and J lost 4 bases. CDR3 nucleotides: TGCGCCAGCAGCTTAACAGGGGGAAATCAGCCCCAGCATTTT. It codes for CASSLTGGNQPQHF.

The genes are TRBV13 and TRBJ1-6; 12 bases are shared with TRBD1. CDR1 is PRHDT, CDR2 FYEKMQ, per germline (reference sequence). This CDR3 spans 17 amino acids. With 4 bases clipped from V and 10 bases from J, the junction kept 11 bases outside the gene matches. CDR3 sequence: CASSSNSGTGGRSPLHF. The CDR3 DNA sequence: TGTGCCAGCAGCTCCAATTCCGGGACAGGGGGCAGGTCACCCCTCCACTTT.

This chain connects TRBV2 to TRBJ1-4; D is possibly TRBD1 (6 bases). The CDR3 contains 15 residues. Germline CDR1 SNHLY, CDR2 FYNNEI. With 4 bases removed from V and 8 bases from J, the gap between germline ends came to 17 bases. The CDR3 loop is CASSVGTPKGEKLFF. The CDR3 DNA sequence: TGTGCCAGCAGTGTCGGGACACCCAAAGGGGAAAAACTGTTTTTT.

The V gene is TRBV19, the J gene TRBJ1-2, with a tentative D call TRBD1 (5 bases). Deletions cut 7 bases from V and 2 bases from J, with 20 bases between. This CDR3 spans 16 amino acids. The V gene's germline CDR1 is LNHDA and CDR2 SQIVND (reference sequence). Written as DNA, the CDR3 is TGTGCCAGTACCCCGGTAAGGGGCGCGAGGAACTATGGCTACACCTTC. Protein: CASTPVRGARNYGYTF.

The rearrangement uses TRBV28 and TRBJ2-5, with TRBD2 matching 16 bases. The germline gives CDR1 MDHEN, CDR2 SYDVKM. Germline trimming cut 0 bases from V and 6 bases from J; bases unmatched to any gene: 19. The CDR3 has 22 amino acids. DNA of the CDR3: TGTGCCAGCAGTTTATGGGGGGGACTAGCGGGAGGGTTCACCCGCGTCAGTCAGACCCAGTACTTC. Amino acids: CASSLWGGLAGGFTRVSQTQYF.

This chain uses TRBV18 with TRBJ1-3; 8 bases align to TRBD1. Per the germline V gene, CDR1 is KGHSH and CDR2 is LQKENI. The ends lost 1 base at V and 3 bases at J; junction bases unmatched: 5. The CDR3 sequence is 16 residues long. CDR3 DNA sequence: TGTGCCAGCTCACCACTTCAGGGGACAGGTGGAAACACCATATATTTT. Protein: CASSPLQGTGGNTIYF.

The genes are TRBV12-5 and TRBJ2-1, with TRBD2 matching over 14 bases. V lost 5 bases, J lost 0 bases, and 3 bases stayed unmatched. Germline-derived CDR1 and CDR2 are LGHNT and FRNRAP. The CDR3 sequence is 17 residues long. As DNA, the CDR3 is TGTGCTAGTGGTCTCGGGACTAGCGGGAGCTCCTACAATGAGCAGTTCTTC. Translation: CASGLGTSGSSYNEQFF.

The chain recombines TRBV28 with TRBJ2-1; the match to TRBD2 covers 14 bases. The V and J ends lost 6 bases and 4 bases, in that order; junction bases with no gene match: 8. The CDR3 contains 17 residues. Germline values: CDR1 MDHEN, CDR2 SYDVKM. The CDR3 is CASRGTRLAGGYNEQFF. CDR3 in DNA: TGTGCCAGCAGAGGGACCCGACTAGCGGGAGGGTACAATGAGCAGTTCTTC.

The chain links TRBV4-1 to TRBJ2-1, with a possible D match to TRBD2 (5 bases). Trimming removed 1 base from V and 9 bases from J, with 16 bases in between. CDR3 size: 15 residues. The V gene's germline CDR1 is MGHRA and CDR2 YSYEKL. The CDR3 nucleotides are TGCGCCAGCAGCCAAGGAGAGGGCGGCGTTTTTGAGCAGTTCTTC. Protein product: CASSQGEGGVFEQFF.

The chain couples TRBV18 to TRBJ2-7; D call uncertain. In germline, CDR1 is KGHSH, CDR2 LQKENI. The V gene lost 4 bases and the J gene lost 4 bases, with 11 bases spanning the gap. The CDR3 is 13 residues long. CDR3 region: CASSLIGGYEQYF. The DNA of the CDR3 is TGTGCCAGCTCACTCATAGGCGGTTACGAGCAGTACTTC.

The chain employs TRBV27 and TRBJ1-1; TRBD1 agrees at 9 bases. The CDR3 consists of 17 residues. CDR1 is MNHEY, CDR2 SMNVEV, per germline (reference sequence). V was pared by 3 bases and J by 3 bases, with 11 bases of the junction left unmatched. The CDR3 here is CASSLSGQGKGYTEAFF. The CDR3 DNA sequence: TGTGCCAGCAGTTTGTCCGGACAGGGGAAAGGCTACACTGAAGCTTTCTTT.

This sequence joins TRBV5-1 and TRBJ1-1; perhaps TRBD1 as D (6 bases). Trimming cost V 4 bases and J 8 bases, with 9 bases left between them. The CDR3 loop spans 11 amino acids. Germline V gene lookup returns CDR1 SGHRS and CDR2 YFSETQ. The CDR3 DNA is TGCGCCAGCAGCCTAGGACAGGAAGCTTTCTTT. Its protein product is CASSLGQEAFF.

This chain connects TRBV2 to TRBJ1-2, with D perhaps TRBD1 (5 bases). CDR1 is SNHLY, CDR2 FYNNEI, per germline. CDR3 length equals 15 residues. Trimming cost V 4 bases and J 2 bases, with 14 bases left between them. Written as DNA, the CDR3 is TGTGCCAGCAGTGGCGGGGGTGGGAGGAACTATGGCTACACCTTC. Its protein product is CASSGGGGRNYGYTF.

The chain has TRBV11-2 and TRBJ1-1; D is perhaps TRBD1 (5 bases). CDR1 and CDR2 from the germline V gene are SGHAT and FQNNGV. The CDR3 is made up of 13 amino acids. The V and J ends lost 8 bases and 5 bases respectively, with 15 bases between them. The CDR3 DNA sequence: TGTGCCAGCCGCTCCGGGGGAGGGACTGAAGCTTTCTTT. As protein: CASRSGGGTEAFF.

This rearrangement joins TRBV7-2 to TRBJ1-3; weak D call: TRBD1 (6 bases). Trimming stripped 3 bases from V and 1 base from J, with 13 bases between. There are 16 residues in the CDR3. Germline-derived CDR1 and CDR2 are SGHTA and FQGNSA. CDR3 amino acids: CASSLGHEFSGNTIYF. DNA for the CDR3: TGTGCCAGCAGCTTGGGACACGAATTTTCTGGAAACACCATATATTTT.